Listed below are T cell receptor beta chains from one sample, sequenced in a study of T cells after yellow fever vaccination. TCRdb reprocessed the 5' RACE reads with MiXCR, giving one entry per CDR3 protein. The repertoire holds roughly 240,000 distinct CDR3 sequences, 6% to 8% seen once, with about 1% in the top ten. The specimen was CD4+ T cells sorted from PBMCs, collected on the day of the yellow fever booster vaccination. Receptors originate from a man aged 25-45 years who received the YFV17D yellow fever vaccine. Each CDR3 is given with its conserved first and last residue. The D gene is left open where the match is weak. Where a row states a size, it is once, few, many or the class of an expanded clone; other rows omit it.

clone size: few; V gene: TRBV9; J gene: TRBJ2-5; D gene: NA; CDR3 protein: CASTRSMIGGETQYF; CDR3 DNA: TGTGCCAGCACCCGTAGTATGATAGGCGGGGAGACCCAGTACTTC
clone size: NA; V gene: TRBV3-1; J gene: TRBJ1-1; D gene: NA; CDR3 protein: CASSQVSADSEAFF; CDR3 DNA: TGTGCCAGCAGCCAAGTTTCGGCAGACTCTGAAGCTTTCTTT
clone size: NA; V gene: TRBV12-3/TRBV12-4; J gene: TRBJ2-1; D gene: TRBD2; CDR3 protein: CASSSVSGSSYNEQFF; CDR3 DNA: TGTGCCAGCAGTTCCGTCAGCGGGAGCTCCTACAATGAGCAGTTCTTC
clone size: NA; V gene: TRBV9; J gene: TRBJ2-2; D gene: NA; CDR3 protein: CASSEDRYTGELFF; CDR3 DNA: TGTGCCAGCAGCGAGGACAGATACACCGGGGAGCTGTTTTTT
clone size: many; V gene: TRBV9; J gene: TRBJ2-3; D gene: NA; CDR3 protein: CASSVGTSPSTDTQYF; CDR3 DNA: TGTGCCAGCAGCGTAGGAACAAGCCCTAGCACAGATACGCAGTATTTT
clone size: few; V gene: TRBV29-1; J gene: TRBJ1-1; D gene: NA; CDR3 protein: CSVVYSNLWGAFF; CDR3 DNA: TGCAGCGTTGTGTACTCCAACTTGTGGGGGGCTTTCTTT
clone size: NA; V gene: TRBV11-2; J gene: TRBJ2-5; D gene: NA; CDR3 protein: CASSTDAYQETQYF; CDR3 DNA: TGTGCCAGCAGCACTGACGCATACCAAGAGACCCAGTACTTC
clone size: few; V gene: TRBV20-1; J gene: TRBJ2-6; D gene: NA; CDR3 protein: CSATTGPGANVLTF; CDR3 DNA: TGCAGTGCTACTACAGGGCCTGGGGCCAACGTCCTGACTTTC
clone size: NA; V gene: TRBV30; J gene: TRBJ2-1; D gene: NA; CDR3 protein: CAWSDINEQFF; CDR3 DNA: TGTGCCTGGAGTGACATCAATGAGCAGTTCTTC
clone size: few; V gene: TRBV7-2; J gene: TRBJ2-2; D gene: TRBD2; CDR3 protein: CASLFPGLAVGELFF; CDR3 DNA: TGTGCCAGCCTCTTCCCTGGACTAGCGGTCGGGGAGCTGTTTTTT
clone size: few; V gene: TRBV12-3/TRBV12-4; J gene: TRBJ2-1; D gene: NA; CDR3 protein: CASSSSGARYNEQFF; CDR3 DNA: TGTGCCAGCAGTTCCTCGGGAGCCCGCTACAATGAGCAGTTCTTC
clone size: NA; V gene: TRBV7-8; J gene: TRBJ2-2; D gene: TRBD1; CDR3 protein: CASSLVWRTGTGELFF; CDR3 DNA: TGTGCCAGCAGCTTAGTGTGGAGGACAGGGACCGGGGAGCTGTTTTTT
clone size: few; V gene: TRBV5-4; J gene: TRBJ1-6; D gene: TRBD1; CDR3 protein: CASSRDRGRKDSPLHF; CDR3 DNA: TGTGCCAGCAGCCGGGACAGGGGGCGCAAGGATTCACCCCTCCACTTT
clone size: few; V gene: TRBV5-1; J gene: TRBJ2-3; D gene: TRBD2; CDR3 protein: CASNLLTSGVGGTDTQYF; CDR3 DNA: TGCGCCAGCAACCTGTTGACTAGCGGAGTGGGAGGCACAGATACGCAGTATTTT
clone size: NA; V gene: TRBV20-1; J gene: TRBJ1-5; D gene: NA; CDR3 protein: CSARDSYQPQHF; CDR3 DNA: TGCAGTGCTAGAGATTCGTACCAGCCCCAGCATTTT
clone size: many; V gene: TRBV29-1; J gene: TRBJ2-2; D gene: NA; CDR3 protein: CSADTRNTGELFF; CDR3 DNA: TGCAGCGCAGACACAAGGAACACCGGGGAGCTGTTTTTT
clone size: few; V gene: TRBV20-1; J gene: TRBJ2-7; D gene: NA; CDR3 protein: CSAYAFGTTYEQYF; CDR3 DNA: TGCAGTGCTTACGCATTCGGGACAACCTACGAGCAGTACTTC
clone size: NA; V gene: TRBV5-6; J gene: TRBJ2-5; D gene: TRBD1; CDR3 protein: CASSSTRDRAQETQYF; CDR3 DNA: TGTGCCAGCAGCTCTACTCGGGACAGGGCCCAAGAGACCCAGTACTTC
clone size: few; V gene: TRBV4-2; J gene: TRBJ1-5; D gene: NA; CDR3 protein: CASSQGDGRHSNQPQHF; CDR3 DNA: TGTGCCAGCAGCCAAGGGGACGGACGGCATAGCAATCAGCCCCAGCATTTT
clone size: few; V gene: TRBV12-3/TRBV12-4; J gene: TRBJ1-5; D gene: TRBD1; CDR3 protein: CASTPGQYQPQHF; CDR3 DNA: TGTGCCAGCACCCCGGGACAGTATCAGCCCCAGCATTTT
clone size: NA; V gene: TRBV5-4; J gene: TRBJ2-5; D gene: TRBD1; CDR3 protein: CASSFLTGDQETQYF; CDR3 DNA: TGTGCCAGCAGCTTCCTGACAGGGGATCAAGAGACCCAGTACTTC
clone size: few; V gene: TRBV5-1; J gene: TRBJ2-7; D gene: NA; CDR3 protein: CASSLGAGGPHEQYF; CDR3 DNA: TGCGCCAGCAGCTTGGGGGCAGGGGGGCCGCACGAGCAGTACTTC
clone size: many; V gene: TRBV20-1; J gene: TRBJ1-1; D gene: NA; CDR3 protein: CSARPSYREGTEAFF; CDR3 DNA: TGCAGTGCTAGACCATCGTACAGGGAGGGGACTGAAGCTTTCTTT
clone size: NA; V gene: TRBV27; J gene: TRBJ2-5; D gene: NA; CDR3 protein: CASRQSDQETQYF; CDR3 DNA: TGTGCCAGCAGGCAAAGTGATCAAGAGACCCAGTACTTC
clone size: NA; V gene: TRBV20-1; J gene: TRBJ2-2; D gene: TRBD2; CDR3 protein: CSASVGGKGNTGELFF; CDR3 DNA: TGCAGTGCTAGCGTGGGGGGGAAGGGGAACACCGGGGAGCTGTTTTTT
clone size: few; V gene: TRBV18; J gene: TRBJ2-3; D gene: NA; CDR3 protein: CASRPILDTQYF; CDR3 DNA: TGTGCCAGCCGACCGATTCTAGATACGCAGTATTTT
clone size: NA; V gene: TRBV6-2/TRBV6-3; J gene: TRBJ2-1; D gene: TRBD2; CDR3 protein: CASKRTSGSGEQFF; CDR3 DNA: TGTGCCAGCAAGAGGACTAGCGGGAGTGGTGAGCAGTTCTTC
clone size: few; V gene: TRBV10-3; J gene: TRBJ2-1; D gene: TRBD1; CDR3 protein: CAISETLRDSEQFF; CDR3 DNA: TGTGCCATCAGTGAGACTCTCCGGGACAGTGAGCAGTTCTTC
clone size: few; V gene: TRBV20-1; J gene: TRBJ2-2; D gene: NA; CDR3 protein: CSARAMGGSDTGELFF; CDR3 DNA: TGCAGTGCTAGAGCGATGGGGGGATCGGACACCGGGGAGCTGTTTTTT
clone size: few; V gene: TRBV4-2; J gene: TRBJ2-7; D gene: TRBD2; CDR3 protein: CASSQRTSGSFEQYF; CDR3 DNA: TGTGCCAGCAGCCAACGGACTAGCGGGAGCTTCGAGCAGTACTTC
clone size: many; V gene: TRBV5-1; J gene: TRBJ2-3; D gene: NA; CDR3 protein: CASSLVAGSTDTQYF; CDR3 DNA: TGCGCCAGCAGCTTGGTTGCGGGAAGCACAGATACGCAGTATTTT
clone size: NA; V gene: TRBV20-1; J gene: TRBJ2-7; D gene: TRBD2; CDR3 protein: CSARMASGTGEQYF; CDR3 DNA: TGCAGTGCTAGGATGGCTAGCGGGACTGGCGAGCAGTACTTC
clone size: few; V gene: TRBV9; J gene: TRBJ2-4; D gene: NA; CDR3 protein: CASSPGDRNVNIQYF; CDR3 DNA: TGTGCCAGCAGCCCCGGGGACCGCAATGTCAACATTCAGTACTTC
clone size: many; V gene: TRBV20-1; J gene: TRBJ2-7; D gene: NA; CDR3 protein: CSAKLSLYEQYF; CDR3 DNA: TGCAGTGCTAAGCTAAGCCTTTACGAGCAGTACTTC
clone size: many; V gene: TRBV7-2; J gene: TRBJ2-1; D gene: NA; CDR3 protein: CASSPQGGSYNEQFF; CDR3 DNA: TGTGCCAGCAGCCCCCAGGGCGGCTCCTACAATGAGCAGTTCTTC
clone size: few; V gene: TRBV27; J gene: TRBJ2-5; D gene: TRBD2; CDR3 protein: CATRGGARETQYF; CDR3 DNA: TGTGCCACCCGGGGGGGGGCGCGAGAGACCCAGTACTTC
clone size: NA; V gene: TRBV20-1; J gene: TRBJ2-3; D gene: TRBD2; CDR3 protein: CSAPGLAGVSPTHTQYF; CDR3 DNA: TGCAGTGCCCCGGGACTAGCGGGAGTGAGCCCCACACATACGCAGTATTTT
clone size: many; V gene: TRBV29-1; J gene: TRBJ2-3; D gene: NA; CDR3 protein: CSINTDTQYF; CDR3 DNA: TGCAGCATCAACACAGATACGCAGTATTTT
clone size: few; V gene: TRBV28; J gene: TRBJ2-1; D gene: NA; CDR3 protein: CASRVVGGNEQFF; CDR3 DNA: TGTGCCAGCAGGGTGGTGGGTGGCAATGAGCAGTTCTTC
clone size: NA; V gene: TRBV28; J gene: TRBJ2-2; D gene: NA; CDR3 protein: CASSLSVGSGELFF; CDR3 DNA: TGTGCCAGCAGTTTATCTGTGGGGTCCGGGGAGCTGTTTTTT